This TCR beta chain derives from a study of blood T cell repertoires in COVID-19. The wider study: Samples came from the United States, Italy and Spain, spanning acute and convalescent COVID-19. In each case, the material was cDNA or gDNA derived from T cells, B-cell-depleted T cells, or PBMCs.

How the authors handled the data: Amplification of reference gene primers was used by the study to estimate nucleated cell counts. The table came from immunoSEQ multiplex PCR; TCRdb's copy has only in-frame clones and leaves some out. D and trimming were read from the DNA, whereas the V and J calls and clone size are those reported in that table. Among about 180,000 clones, 80% to 90% were seen once, and the ten largest hold approximately 2%. CDR1 is SGHTA and CDR2 is FQGNSA in the germline V gene. This CDR3 region has 16 residues. Trimming took off 4 bases at V and 1 base at J, with 11 bases between the two ends.

Sequenced: peripheral blood. V is TRBV7-2 and J is TRBJ1-6; D remains ambiguous. The TCR was taken from a man between 18 and 35 years old who had recovered from COVID-19. The CDR3 bases are TGTGCCAGCAGCTCCCCGGCAGGATCCTATAATTCACCCCTCCACTTT. Its protein is CASSSPAGSYNSPLHF.